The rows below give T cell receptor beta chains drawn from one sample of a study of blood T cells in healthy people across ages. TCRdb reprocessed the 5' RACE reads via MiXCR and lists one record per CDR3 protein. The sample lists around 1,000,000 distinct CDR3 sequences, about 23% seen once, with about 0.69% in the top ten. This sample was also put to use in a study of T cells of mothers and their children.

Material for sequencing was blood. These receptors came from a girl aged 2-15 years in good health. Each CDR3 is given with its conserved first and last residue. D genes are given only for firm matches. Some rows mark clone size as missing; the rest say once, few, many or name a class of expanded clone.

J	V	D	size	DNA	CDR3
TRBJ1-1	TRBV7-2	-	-	TGTGCCAGCAGCTTAGAGACGGTGCATCTTTTT	CASSLETVHLF
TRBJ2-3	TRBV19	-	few	TGTGCCAGTAGTTCAGGCCACCCTGGCACAGATACGCAGTATTTT	CASSSGHPGTDTQYF
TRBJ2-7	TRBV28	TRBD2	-	TGTGCCAGCAGTTCCCCTATAGCGGGAGGGGTCGACGAGCAGTACTTC	CASSSPIAGGVDEQYF
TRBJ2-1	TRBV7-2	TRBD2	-	TGTGCCAGCAGCTTAGCGTCAACGGGGGGGGCCTGCAATGAGCAGTTCTTC	CASSLASTGGACNEQFF
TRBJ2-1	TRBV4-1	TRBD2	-	TGCGCCAGCAGCCAAGTTGGGCGGGGGACCTACAATGAGCAGTTCTTC	CASSQVGRGTYNEQFF
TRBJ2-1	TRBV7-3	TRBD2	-	TGTGCCAGCAGCGCAGATAGCGGGCAGGATGAGCAGTTCTTC	CASSADSGQDEQFF
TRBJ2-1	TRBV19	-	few	TGTGCCAGTAGTTTCGGGGGAGCGGATTTAACCTACAATGAGCAGTTCTTC	CASSFGGADLTYNEQFF
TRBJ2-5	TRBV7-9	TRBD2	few	TGTGCCAGCAGCTTAGCCGGACTAGCCCTTTGGGAGACCCAGTACTTC	CASSLAGLALWETQYF
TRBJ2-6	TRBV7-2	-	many	TGTGCCAGCAGCTCCAGCTCTGGGGCCAACGTCCTGACTTTC	CASSSSSGANVLTF
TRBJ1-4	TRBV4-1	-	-	TGCGCCAGCAGCCAAGACCGGAGTTTTAATGAAAAACTGTTTTTT	CASSQDRSFNEKLFF
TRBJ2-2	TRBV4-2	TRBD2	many	TGTGCCAGCAGCCAAGAAGCGGGAGGGCCCGGGGAGCTGTTTTTT	CASSQEAGGPGELFF
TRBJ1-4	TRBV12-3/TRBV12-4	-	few	TGTGCCAGCAGCCCGAACGGAAACAGTCGGGAAAAACTGTTTTTT	CASSPNGNSREKLFF
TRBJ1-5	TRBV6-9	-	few	TGTGCCACCACAATCTCACGGGGGAGGGTCCATCAGCCCCAGCATTTT	CATTISRGRVHQPQHF
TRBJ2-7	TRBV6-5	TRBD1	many	TGTGCCAGCAGTTACGGACAGGGAGCCTACGAGCAGTACTTC	CASSYGQGAYEQYF
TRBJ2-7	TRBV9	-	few	TGTGCCAGCAGCGTAGGTGAGGGCGGGACACACGGCCTCTACGAGCAGTACTTC	CASSVGEGGTHGLYEQYF
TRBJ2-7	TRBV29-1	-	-	TGCAGCGTTGAAGAAACACCAAACTACGAGCAGTACTTC	CSVEETPNYEQYF
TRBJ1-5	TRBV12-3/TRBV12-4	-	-	TGTGCCAGCAGTTTTTGGTCCGGGGATAGGCCCCAGCATTTT	CASSFWSGDRPQHF
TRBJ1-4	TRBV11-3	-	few	TGTGCCAGCAGCTTAGGGCGGGGCCCGAATGAAAAACTGTTTTTT	CASSLGRGPNEKLFF
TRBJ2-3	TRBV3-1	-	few	TGTGCCAGCAGCCGTACGGGTCGCACAGATACGCAGTATTTT	CASSRTGRTDTQYF
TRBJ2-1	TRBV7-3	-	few	TGTGCCAGCAGCAAAGGGGGTTCCTACAATGAGCAGTTCTTC	CASSKGGSYNEQFF
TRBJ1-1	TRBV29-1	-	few	TGCAGCGTGGGGGATGTGGGAGGAGGTTTCTTT	CSVGDVGGGFF
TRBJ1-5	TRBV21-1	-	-	TGTGCCAGCAGCCTCAAGGTTCAGCCCCAGCATTTT	CASSLKVQPQHF
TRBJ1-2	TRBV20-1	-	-	TGCAGTGCCCCTCCCCGGGGTTACGCAGCCGGCTACACCTTC	CSAPPRGYAAGYTF
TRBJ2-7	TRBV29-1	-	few	TGCAGCGTTGGGTATAGCGAGAGGACCAACTACGAGCAGTACTTC	CSVGYSERTNYEQYF
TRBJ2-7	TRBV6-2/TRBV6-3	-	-	TGTGCCAGCCTCACCTACTCCTACGAGCAGTACTTC	CASLTYSYEQYF
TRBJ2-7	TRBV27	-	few	TGTGCCAGCAGGCTAGGCTCTAGCTCCTACGAGCAGTACTTC	CASRLGSSSYEQYF
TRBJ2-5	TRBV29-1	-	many	TGCAGCGTTGATCTGGCCAGGGGTATGGAGACCCAGTACTTC	CSVDLARGMETQYF
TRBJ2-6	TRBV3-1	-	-	TGTGCCAGCAGCCAAGTAGCCAACAGGGTTAGTGGGGCCAACGTCCTGACTTTC	CASSQVANRVSGANVLTF
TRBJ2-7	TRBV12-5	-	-	TGTGCTAGTGGTTCGCCCGTTAGTCCCTACGAGCAGTACTTC	CASGSPVSPYEQYF
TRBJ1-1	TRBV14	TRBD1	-	TGTGCCAGCAGCCCCGCGACAGGGGTGAACACTGAAGCTTTCTTT	CASSPATGVNTEAFF
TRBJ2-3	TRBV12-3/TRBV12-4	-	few	TGTGCCAGCAGTTCTGTAGGAGCTTCAGCAGATACGCAGTATTTT	CASSSVGASADTQYF